The T cell receptor beta chain under discussion was sequenced for a study of shared clonotypes between healthy human individuals (dated by TCRdb to about 2020). Broadly, across the study: A couple of women and three men aged 18 to 49 years were included in the cohort. For each donor, CD4 naive and CD4 memory were each given three plates, CD8 naive was given two plates, and CD8 memory was given one plate. Blood TCR repertoires of four to six healthy adults were deeply sequenced to estimate repertoire size and the extent of clonotype sharing between individuals. To increase sequencing depth and limit assay-specific biases, TCR repertoire library preparation and sequencing were carried out by different laboratories using diverse techniques. Each donor's leukapheresis produced roughly between about 0.9 and 9.5 billion PBMCs.

Results and caveats for the whole study, not just this receptor: Compared with non-shared clonotypes, the clonotypes found in all four sorted-subset donors had higher generation probabilities. Sampling was restricted to blood, and TCR repertoires in tissues likely differ from the TCR repertoires found in blood. The genetic and exposure-history diversity represented was limited by the small number of donors. Pairwise subsampling led to the expectation that sequencing depth would affect the degree of clonotype sharing among donors. Estimated clonotype richness was generally larger for naive than for memory subsets. Across a few donors, approximately 5% of naive CD4, over 3% of naive CD8, around 2.1% of memory CD4, and under 0.45% of memory CD8 clonotypes were shared. Incomplete sequencing was indicated by rarefaction of sorted-subset datasets, despite the large sequencing depth.

The count of this clone is one. This clone's antigen is unknown. Base qualities were left out, and no much larger clone turns up one base away. CD8 naive samples were obtained by positive selection for CCR7 among CD45RO-negative cells, yielding a CD45RA+CCR7+ population from which TemRA cells were excluded. The donors were healthy, HIV-negative adults who had no recently reported acute infections or vaccinations. All donors were Caucasian adults living in Nashville, Tennessee, USA. Blood was collected by leukapheresis, and PBMCs were isolated by Ficoll-Histopaque density gradient centrifugation and then cryopreserved in liquid nitrogen vapor phase. Analytical flow cytometry was used to check the purity and quantity of each magnetically sorted T cell population. Genomic DNA was isolated from every sorted fraction and measured by UV absorbance on a Nanodrop 2000c. Using the deep immunoSEQ assay, TCR CDR3 regions were amplified from genomic DNA by multiplex PCR. Extracted genomic DNA from each cell subset was spread evenly across all wells of several immunoSEQ 96-well plates, with each plate serving as a replicate. For sorted subsets, each replicate PCR was loaded with around 220 ng genomic DNA, equivalent to roughly 30,000 T cell genomes. Purified libraries were measured with a Qubit 3.0 fluorometer, size-checked on a Bioanalyzer 2100, and measured again with the KAPA Library Quantification kit. Every immunoSEQ 96-well plate was sequenced on a separate single-read 150-cycle Illumina NextSeq 550 flow cell. On the study's bioinformatics: Because the immunoSEQ output held only junctional sequences and lacked quality scores, the filtering could not match the filtering applied to full-length reads. Sequences were annotated with PyIR, a Python wrapper for IgBLAST v1.9, using IMGT germline references to assign V/J genes and CDR3. Reads were filtered out if the reads had weak V/J assignments (E-value above 1e-6), no CDR3, stop codons, out-of-frame junctions, or ambiguous translated residues. A V3J clonotype was defined by an identical inferred V gene, J gene, and CDR3 amino acid sequence. The percentage overlap between two repertoires was calculated by dividing the number of shared unique clonotypes by the size of the smaller repertoire. Repertoire richness was assessed with RTK rarefaction, the Chao1 estimator, and Recon v2.1 estimates of unobserved clonotypes. For all TCRbeta clonotypes obtained by the gDNA method from a few donors, generation probabilities were computed with OLGA. Entries here come from immuneACCESS through TCRdb and include only in-frame sequences with V and J called. Some clones fail to appear in such tables; in the studies checked, an unresolved V gene covers under half of the shortfall, and the cause of the remainder is unknown. V, J and clone size were drawn from that table, and D and trimming were deduced from the DNA. This sample gives 600,000 or so clones in total; roughly 98% of them show up just once. Of the sample, approximately 0.33% falls within the top ten clones.

Inclusive of the bounding cysteine and phenylalanine, the CDR3 is 16 residues long. Left in the record is the CDR3 DNA by itself, 48 bases read in frame from the first base. At the junction V is shortened by 5 bases and J by 0 bases, with 17 bases in between. The germline V gene (reference sequence) supplies CDR1 LNHNV and CDR2 YYDKDF. The sequenced material came from naive CD8+ T cells sorted from blood. The label giving this sample's cell subset or site can be read as: CD45RA+CCR7+. The V gene is TRBV15 and the J gene is TRBJ2-7; the D gene is perhaps TRBD2, from 7 matching bases. This TCR derives from a man aged 25-45 years in good health. The CDR3: CATSVSPGGSSYEQYF. The sequenced DNA: TGTGCCACCAGCGTGTCTCCGGGGGGCTCCTCCTACGAGCAGTACTTC.